The TCR beta chain under discussion was sequenced for a study of T cell responses to AZD1222 COVID-19 vaccine. The CDR3 length is 16 residues. Germline assignment: CDR1 SGHNT and CDR2 YYREEE (reference sequence). Trimming cost V 4 bases and J 8 bases; bases outside gene matches: 7. Assay used: immunoSEQ multiplex PCR; TCRdb lists only in-frame clones, some missing. The sample yields about 27,000 clones, roughly 90% seen once. The V call is TRBV5-4, the J call TRBJ1-6; 12 bases line up with TRBD1. Specimen: peripheral blood, collected 28 days after the second AZD1222 dose. The TCR was taken from an adult who received the AZD1222 COVID-19 vaccine. The CDR3, as DNA: TGTGCCAGCAGCGGGGGGACAGGGGGCGGTTATTCACCCCTCCACTTT. It codes for CASSGGTGGGYSPLHF.